The 12 T cell receptor beta chains listed next were all sequenced from one sample in a study of T cell changes during pregnancy in multiple sclerosis. Using immunoSEQ multiplex PCR, the repertoire was profiled, and TCRdb retains in-frame clones only, with some absent. The sample lists approximately 48,000 clones, around 94% seen once, with 5.5% in the top ten. Sequenced material: CD8+ T cells from peripheral blood mononuclear cells, taken before pregnancy. The receptors were sampled from a female donor with multiple sclerosis, enrolled in a pregnancy study.

This clone appeared a single time. The chain carries TRBV27 and TRBJ2-3; tentative D call: TRBD2 (5 bases). Deletions cut 7 bases from V and 2 bases from J, with 13 bases between. Germline V lookup: CDR1 MNHEY, CDR2 SMNVEV (reference sequence). The CDR3 has 14 amino acids. Written as DNA, the CDR3 is TGTGCCAGCAATAGGACTCCGTACACAGATACGCAGTATTTT. It encodes CASNRTPYTDTQYF.

This chain links TRBV19 with TRBJ1-2; D not certain. The ends were cut back, 3 bases at V and 3 bases at J, with 14 bases in the middle. The CDR3 is 15 residues long. Germline lookup yields CDR1 LNHDA and CDR2 SQIVND (reference sequence). The CDR3: CASSISEGSYYGYTF. The DNA of the CDR3 is TGTGCCAGTAGTATTTCCGAGGGAAGCTACTATGGCTACACCTTC.

V gene TRBV9 combines with J gene TRBJ2-1; 8 bases agree with TRBD2. Germline loops: CDR1 SGDLS, CDR2 YYNGEE. The CDR3 runs to 17 residues. Trimming removed 4 bases from V and 5 bases from J; junction bases left unmatched: 14. CDR3 protein: CASSPRAGTSYHNEQFF. CDR3 DNA: TGTGCCAGCAGCCCTCGAGCCGGGACTAGTTACCACAATGAGCAGTTCTTC.

The rearrangement links TRBV11-2 to TRBJ2-5; 8 nucleotides match TRBD1. CDR1 and CDR2 from the germline V gene are SGHAT and FQNNGV. The CDR3 is 15 residues long. V lost 5 bases to trimming and J lost 5 bases; unmatched junction nucleotides: 10. CDR3 sequence reads: CASSPRTGREETQYF. The CDR3, as DNA: TGTGCCAGCAGCCCGAGGACAGGGCGTGAGGAGACCCAGTACTTC. Variable domain in full (rest from reference TRBV11-2 and TRBJ2-5): EAGVAQSPRYKIIEKRQSVAFWCNPISGHATLYWYQQILGQGPKLLIQFQNNGVVDDSQLPKDRFSAERLKGVDSTLKIQPAKLEDSAVYLCASSPRTGREETQYFGPGTRLLVL.

The chain uses TRBV29-1 and TRBJ1-2; 7 nucleotides agree with TRBD1. Germline CDR1 reads SQVTM; CDR2 reads ANQGSEA. The CDR3 spans 14 residues. V lost 7 bases and J lost 4; bases outside the gene matches: 12. The DNA of the CDR3 is TGCAGCGCTACCGACAGGGAGCCGGGCTATGGCTACACCTTC. Translation gives CSATDREPGYGYTF.

V usage is TRBV19 and J usage is TRBJ2-7; 9 bases are a match to TRBD2. CDR1 is LNHDA, CDR2 SQIVND, per germline (reference sequence). V was pared by 6 bases and J by 2 bases, with 5 bases of the junction left unmatched. The CDR3 has 14 residues. The CDR3 sequence: CASSPSGATYEQYF. In nucleotides, the CDR3 is TGTGCCAGTAGCCCTAGCGGGGCTACCTACGAGCAGTACTTC.

CDR3 in DNA: TGTGCCAGTAGTATCCTACAGGGCAATGAGCAGTTCTTC. It specifies CASSILQGNEQFF. The J gene is TRBJ2-1, the V gene TRBV19; a weak D match, TRBD1 (6 bases). This CDR3 has 13 residues. CDR1 is LNHDA and CDR2 is SQIVND in the germline V gene (reference sequence). V gave up 3 bases and J gave up 6 bases, with 9 bases separating them.

This clone was seen just once. The chain employs TRBV29-1 and TRBJ2-7, with TRBD1 identical over 7 bases. The CDR3 runs 12 residues. V shed 8 bases, J shed 1 base, and the junction held 5 bases outside the gene matches. CDR1 SQVTM and CDR2 ANQGSEA come from the germline V gene. The CDR3 DNA is TGCAGCTTCCGACAGGGATCCTACGAGCAGTACTTC. Protein sequence: CSFRQGSYEQYF.

This chain uses TRBV4-1 with TRBJ1-5; D may be TRBD1 (6 bases). This CDR3 has 15 amino acids. Per germline, CDR1 MGHRA and CDR2 YSYEKL. Trimming shortened V by 1 base and J by 3 bases, and 10 bases separated the two germline ends. The CDR3 DNA reads TGCGCCAGCAGCCAAGGGCAGGGGTTCAATCAGCCCCAGCATTTT. Translating gives CASSQGQGFNQPQHF.

The rearrangement joins TRBV4-2 to TRBJ2-1, with 11 positions matching TRBD2. The length of the CDR3 is 19 residues. J was trimmed by 8 bases and V by 0 bases; bases with no gene match: 15. Germline CDR1 reads LGHNA; CDR2 reads YNFKEQ. The CDR3 protein is CASSQDTPKVAGGPYEQFF. The CDR3 DNA is TGTGCCAGCAGCCAAGATACCCCGAAAGTAGCGGGAGGGCCCTATGAGCAGTTCTTC.

V gene TRBV7-9 combines with J gene TRBJ2-5, with D possibly matching TRBD2 (5 bases). Deletions cut 2 bases from V and 5 bases from J, with 12 bases between. The CDR3 covers 14 residues. Germline-derived CDR1 and CDR2 are SEHNR and FQNEAQ (reference sequence). CDR3 loop: CASSLSTGLETQYF. As DNA, the CDR3 is TGTGCCAGCAGCTTATCGACGGGATTGGAGACCCAGTACTTC.

The V gene is TRBV14, the J gene TRBJ2-5, with no clear D. CDR3 length: 12 amino acids. The germline V gene has CDR1 SGHDN and CDR2 FVKESK. V lost 2 bases, J lost 3 bases, and 4 bases lay in between. The CDR3 DNA reads TGTGCCAGCAGCCAACTTGAAGAGACCCAGTACTTC. Translated: CASSQLEETQYF.